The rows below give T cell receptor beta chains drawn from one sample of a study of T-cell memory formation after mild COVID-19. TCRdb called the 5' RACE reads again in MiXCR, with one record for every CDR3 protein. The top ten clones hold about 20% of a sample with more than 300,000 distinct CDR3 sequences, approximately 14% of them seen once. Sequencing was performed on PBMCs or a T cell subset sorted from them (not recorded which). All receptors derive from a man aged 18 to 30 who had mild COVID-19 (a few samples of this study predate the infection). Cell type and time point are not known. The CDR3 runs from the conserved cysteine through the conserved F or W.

CDR3: CASSKTGFAEKLFF
J: TRBJ1-4
V: TRBV13

CDR3: CSARDAAIYGYTF
J: TRBJ1-2
V: TRBV20-1

CDR3: CASSPGRRYHYGYTF
J: TRBJ1-2
V: TRBV7-8

CDR3: CASSSWPGLAGGSTDTQYF
J: TRBJ2-3
V: TRBV7-9

CDR3: CASLDVTYGANTGELFF
J: TRBJ2-2
V: TRBV4-1

CDR3: CASSYSRQGAGTGELFF
J: TRBJ2-2
V: TRBV6-5

CDR3: CASSRAPGHNTDTQYF
J: TRBJ2-3
V: TRBV5-1

CDR3: CASRRTSGTTQTQYF
J: TRBJ2-5
V: TRBV6-6

CDR3: CASRTVGDEQFF
J: TRBJ2-1
V: TRBV28

CDR3: CASRSGVARLLNQPQHF
J: TRBJ1-5
V: TRBV6-2/TRBV6-3

CDR3: CASWDSQSSYNEQFF
J: TRBJ2-1
V: TRBV6-5

CDR3: CASSLMADSPLHF
J: TRBJ1-6
V: TRBV7-7

CDR3: CASRGDYNEQFF
J: TRBJ2-1
V: TRBV6-6

CDR3: CASSLVDREGDTQYF
J: TRBJ2-3
V: TRBV5-6

CDR3: CASSQTGGRTEAFF
J: TRBJ1-1
V: TRBV3-1

CDR3: CATSEFHESEQFF
J: TRBJ2-1
V: TRBV24-1

CDR3: CASSVDPDRENEKLFF
J: TRBJ1-4
V: TRBV9

CDR3: CASSWAGASTDTQYF
J: TRBJ2-3
V: TRBV27

CDR3: CAWSGGVWPDTQYF
J: TRBJ2-3
V: TRBV30

CDR3: CSAREDTNLFF
J: TRBJ1-4
V: TRBV20-1

CDR3: CASSRESSDEQFF
J: TRBJ2-1
V: TRBV13

CDR3: CASSPLYGPTYNEQFF
J: TRBJ2-1
V: TRBV3-1

CDR3: CACLQDGQRKSEKLFF
J: TRBJ1-4
V: TRBV7-2

CDR3: CASSFRAGVPSTF
J: TRBJ1-2
V: TRBV12-3/TRBV12-4

CDR3: CASSQGQWTGGYTF
J: TRBJ1-2
V: TRBV4-1

CDR3: CASRRDPYSNQPQHF
J: TRBJ1-5
V: TRBV5-1

CDR3: CAVAVGANVLTF
J: TRBJ2-6
V: TRBV2

CDR3: CASSSGTGNVLTF
J: TRBJ2-6
V: TRBV7-6

CDR3: CASSPGTGGFYEQYF
J: TRBJ2-7
V: TRBV28

CDR3: CASSFEGANTGELFF
J: TRBJ2-2
V: TRBV5-1

CDR3: CASMAGTGKTEAFF
J: TRBJ1-1
V: TRBV19